The present entry profiles one T cell receptor beta chain with its context. Regions amplified from RNA transcripts were the TCR beta CDR3 regions. In the first-round RT-PCR of the TCR CDR3, the HTBI primer set was used. One entry per CDR3 protein, called by TCRdb with MiXCR from the multiplex PCR reads. The sample has 500,000 to 650,000 distinct CDR3 sequences, over 35% seen once. The CDR3 consists of 15 residues. CDR1 MNHEY and CDR2 SVGAGI come from the germline V gene. V was clipped by 2 bases and J by 3 bases; unmatched bases: 3. These data are taken from a study of T cells in Graves' hyperthyroidism and ophthalmopathy.

The V gene is TRBV6-5, the J gene TRBJ2-7; 11 positions agree with TRBD1. Sequenced sample: peripheral blood or thyroid tissue (not recorded which). The clonotype comes from an adult woman with Graves' disease, either hyperthyroidism or ophthalmopathy (not recorded which). The CDR3 DNA reads as TGTGCCAGCAGTTACAGGACAGGGGGCTTCTACGAGCAGTACTTC. Translating gives CASSYRTGGFYEQYF.